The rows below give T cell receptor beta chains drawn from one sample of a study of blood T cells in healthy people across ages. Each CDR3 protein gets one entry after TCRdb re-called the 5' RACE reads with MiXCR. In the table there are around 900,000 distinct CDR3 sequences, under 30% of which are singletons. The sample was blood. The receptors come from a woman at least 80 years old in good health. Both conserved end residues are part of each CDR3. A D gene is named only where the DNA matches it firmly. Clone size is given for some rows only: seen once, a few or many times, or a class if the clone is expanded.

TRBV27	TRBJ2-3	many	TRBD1	TGTGCCAGCAGTTTAAGGACAGGGGCTAGCACAGATACGCAGTATTTT	CASSLRTGASTDTQYF
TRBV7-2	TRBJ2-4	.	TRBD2	TGTGCCAGCAGCTCCCCTGTGGGACTAGTGTACCAAGTAGAAAACATTCAGTACTTC	CASSSPVGLVYQVENIQYF
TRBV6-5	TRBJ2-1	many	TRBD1	TGTGCCAGCAGAACCGACAGGGGGGCGAACAATGAGCAGTTCTTC	CASRTDRGANNEQFF
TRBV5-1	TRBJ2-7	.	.	TGCGCCAGCAGCCCCCCGGCCCCACGGAACGAGCAGTACTTC	CASSPPAPRNEQYF
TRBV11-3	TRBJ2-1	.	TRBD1	TGTGCCAGCAGCCGGGACAGTTTGCCTCACAATGAGCAGTTCTTC	CASSRDSLPHNEQFF
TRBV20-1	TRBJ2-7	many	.	TGCAGTGCTACCGACTTTGACCCGGCGGGGGAGCAGTACTTC	CSATDFDPAGEQYF
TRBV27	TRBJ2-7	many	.	TGTGCCAGCAGTACCCCCGGGGGGCTCACTAACGAGCAGTACTTC	CASSTPGGLTNEQYF
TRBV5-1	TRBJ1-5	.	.	TGCGCCAGCAGCCCAGCTGGGGCAGACGGTCAGCCCCAGCATTTT	CASSPAGADGQPQHF
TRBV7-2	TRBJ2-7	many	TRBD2	TGTGCCAGCAGCTTAGGACTAGCGTTCAACGAGCAGTACTTC	CASSLGLAFNEQYF
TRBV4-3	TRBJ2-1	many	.	TGCGCCAGCAGCCAAGAATTGGCGACTTACAATGAGCAGTTCTTC	CASSQELATYNEQFF
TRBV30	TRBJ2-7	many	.	TGTGCCTGGAGTCCCCCAGACTCCTACGAGCAGTACTTC	CAWSPPDSYEQYF
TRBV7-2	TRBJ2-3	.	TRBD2	TGTGCCAGCAGCTTATCTCCTAGCGGCCTTTTTGGAGATACGCAGTATTTT	CASSLSPSGLFGDTQYF
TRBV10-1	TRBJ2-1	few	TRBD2	TGCGCCAGCAGGGGTCCGCGGGGGAGGAATAGGGAGGCCTACAATGAGCAGTTCTTC	CASRGPRGRNREAYNEQFF
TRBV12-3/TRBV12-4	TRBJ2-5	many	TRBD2	TGTGCCAGCAGTCCCGGACTAGCGGGGGGGGTGGAGACCCAGTACTTC	CASSPGLAGGVETQYF
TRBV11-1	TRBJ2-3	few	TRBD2	TGTGCCAGCAGCTTACATAGCGGGGATTGGACAGATACGCAGTATTTT	CASSLHSGDWTDTQYF
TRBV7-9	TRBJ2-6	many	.	TGTGCCAGCAGCCCGAGGGCCGGTACTGGGGCCAACGTCCTGACTTTC	CASSPRAGTGANVLTF
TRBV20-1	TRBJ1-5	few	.	TGCAGTGGAGGGCAGGGCGATCTTAGCAATCAGCCCCAGCATTTT	CSGGQGDLSNQPQHF
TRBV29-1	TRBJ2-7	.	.	TGCAGCGTGATACAGTACGATGAGCAGTACTTC	CSVIQYDEQYF
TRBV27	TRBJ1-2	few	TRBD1	TGTGCCAGCAGTTTTTCAGGGGGCGGCTATGGCTACACCTTC	CASSFSGGGYGYTF
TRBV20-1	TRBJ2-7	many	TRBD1	TGCAGTGCTAGAGTCCCTACAGGGGGCTTTTACGAGCAGTACTTC	CSARVPTGGFYEQYF
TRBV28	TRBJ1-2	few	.	TGTGCCAGCAGTTTAGTGTTGGGGGTCAGAGGCTACACCTTC	CASSLVLGVRGYTF
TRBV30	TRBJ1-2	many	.	TGTGCCTGGAGTGTAGGTGCTGGCTACACCTTC	CAWSVGAGYTF
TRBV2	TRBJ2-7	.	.	TGTGCCAGCAGTGAGGGGAATATGGGGGGCCGCGGGGAGACCCAGGACTTC	CASSEGNMGGRGETQDF
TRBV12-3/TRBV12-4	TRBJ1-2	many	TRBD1	TGTGCCAGCAGAGCGGACAGGGGGTCATATGGCTACACCTTC	CASRADRGSYGYTF
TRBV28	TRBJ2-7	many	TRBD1	TGTGCCAGCAGTGAACAGGGGGCGCGAAACGGTGAGCAGTACTTC	CASSEQGARNGEQYF
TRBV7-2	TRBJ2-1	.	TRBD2	TGTGCCAGCAGCCCCCGGACTAGCGCCAATTATGAGCAGTTCTTC	CASSPRTSANYEQFF
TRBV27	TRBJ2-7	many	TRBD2	TGTGCCAGCAGCTTATGGGGGGGCTACGAGCAGTACTTC	CASSLWGGYEQYF
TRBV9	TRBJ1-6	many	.	TGTGCCAGCAGCGTAGGAAGGGATAATTCACCCCTCCACTTT	CASSVGRDNSPLHF
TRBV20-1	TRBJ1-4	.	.	TGCAGTGCTAGAGATCGGGGTATGGGACGACTGTTTTTT	CSARDRGMGRLFF
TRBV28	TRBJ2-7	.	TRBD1	TGTGCCAGCAGTTTCGGGACAGGGGCGGGCGAGCAGTACTTC	CASSFGTGAGEQYF
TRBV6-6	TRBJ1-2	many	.	TGTGCCAGCAGTAAGACACCGTATGGCTACACCTTC	CASSKTPYGYTF
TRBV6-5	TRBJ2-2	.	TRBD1	TGTGCCAGCAGTTACGACAGGGGGCCCTACACCGGGGAGCTGTTTTTT	CASSYDRGPYTGELFF
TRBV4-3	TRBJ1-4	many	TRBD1	TGCGCCAGCAGCCAAGAAATGGACAGGGATAATGAAAAACTGTTTTTT	CASSQEMDRDNEKLFF
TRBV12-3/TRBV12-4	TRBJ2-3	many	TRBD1	TGTGCCAGCAGGCGCGGACAGGGGGGGGGAGATACGCAGTATTTT	CASRRGQGGGDTQYF
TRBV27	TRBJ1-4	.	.	TGTGCCAGCAGTTGTCCGGGGAGCACAACTAATGAAAAACTGTTTTTT	CASSCPGSTTNEKLFF
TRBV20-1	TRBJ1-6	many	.	TGCAGTGCTAGAGACAGGGGCGGGTGGAATTCACCCCTCCACTTT	CSARDRGGWNSPLHF
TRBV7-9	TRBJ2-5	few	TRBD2	TGTGCCAGCAGCCAAGTGACTGGCGGGGGGAAAGAGACCCAGTACTTC	CASSQVTGGGKETQYF
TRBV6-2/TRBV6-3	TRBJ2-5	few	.	TGTGCCAGCAGTTCCCGGACCAATTTCCAAGAGACCCAGTACTTC	CASSSRTNFQETQYF
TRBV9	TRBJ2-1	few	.	TGTGCCAGCAGCGTAGCGTTCGAGGGGCTCGGTGAGCAGTTCTTC	CASSVAFEGLGEQFF
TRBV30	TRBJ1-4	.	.	TGTGCCTGGAGTGAAGGAACTAATGAAAAACTGTTTTTT	CAWSEGTNEKLFF
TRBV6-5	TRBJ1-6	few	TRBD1	TGTGCCAGCAGATCACAGGGGTATAATTCACCCCTCCACTTT	CASRSQGYNSPLHF
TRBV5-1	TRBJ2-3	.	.	TGCGCCAGCAGCTTGGCCCCAGACCCCGCCCGAGATACGCAGTATTTT	CASSLAPDPARDTQYF
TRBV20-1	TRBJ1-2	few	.	TGCAGTGCTATCGCCCCCCATAACTATGGCTACACCTTC	CSAIAPHNYGYTF
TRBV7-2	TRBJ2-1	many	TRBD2	TGTGCCAGCAGCTCGCCCACTAGCGGGGGAGCCTACAATGAGCAGTTCTTC	CASSSPTSGGAYNEQFF
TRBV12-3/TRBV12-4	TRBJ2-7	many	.	TGTGCCAGCAGTTTGGTCCTCGGACGGAACTACGAGCAGTACTTC	CASSLVLGRNYEQYF
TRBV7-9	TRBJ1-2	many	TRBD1	TGTGCCAGCAGCTCTAGGACAGGCTCTTATGGCTACACCTTC	CASSSRTGSYGYTF
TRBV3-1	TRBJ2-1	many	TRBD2	TGTGCCAGCCACGGCGGGGGGGCAAACAATGAGCAGTTCTTC	CASHGGGANNEQFF
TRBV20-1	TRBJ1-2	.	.	TGCAGTGCTAGGGTAGGGTGTGGCTACACCTTC	CSARVGCGYTF
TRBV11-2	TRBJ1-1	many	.	TGTGCCAGCAGCTTCGCGGGGAGGGGAAACACTGAAGCTTTCTTT	CASSFAGRGNTEAFF
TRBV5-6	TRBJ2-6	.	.	TGTGCCAGCAGCTTGGGGGGGGGGCCCCCTGGGGCCAACGTCCTGACTTTC	CASSLGGGPPGANVLTF
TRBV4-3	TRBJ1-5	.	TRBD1	TGCGCCAGCAGATACTATAATGACAGGGTCTATAATCAGCCCCAGCATTTT	CASRYYNDRVYNQPQHF
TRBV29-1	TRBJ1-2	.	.	TGCGGCGCTGTGCGGCAGCACTCTGGCTACACCTTC	CGAVRQHSGYTF
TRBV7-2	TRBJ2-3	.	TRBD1	TGTGCCAGCAGCTCGAACAGGGGGAACACAGACATGCAGTATTTT	CASSSNRGNTDMQYF
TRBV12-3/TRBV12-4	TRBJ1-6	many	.	TGTGCCAGCAGTTCGCGACAGGACAGATCACCCCTCCACTTT	CASSSRQDRSPLHF
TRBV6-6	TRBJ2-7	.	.	TGTGCCAGCAGTTTCCCCCCCTTAGCGGACGAGCAGTACTTC	CASSFPPLADEQYF
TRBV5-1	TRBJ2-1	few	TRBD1	TGCGCCAGCAGCCGGACAGGGTTTGAGGGGAATGAGCAGTTCTTC	CASSRTGFEGNEQFF